The 30 T cell receptor beta chains listed next were all sequenced from one sample in a study of persistence of HIV-infected CD4 T cells. The libraries were made with immunoSEQ version 4 in survey mode. Libraries were prepared by immunoSEQ multiplex PCR; TCRdb keeps only in-frame clonotypes and omits some of them. The table lists some 30,000 clones, 78% of them singletons. Cells were stimulated with CMV-infected fibroblast lysates at approximately 10 ug/mL. Sorted nonresponding memory CD4+ T cells were CD40L-negative, CD69-negative, CD45RO-high. Their specific antigens are unknown. Source: CD4+ T cells sorted from PBMCs after 18-hour stimulation, taken from a patient who received antiretroviral therapy. These TCRs come from an adult woman with HIV who was CMV-seropositive.

The chain has TRBV19 and TRBJ2-1; 8 bases match TRBD2. CDR3 size: 16 residues. CDR1 is LNHDA, CDR2 SQIVND, per germline (reference sequence). V was clipped by 4 bases and J by 5 bases; unmatched bases: 10. CDR3 in amino acids: CASSKGLAERDNEQFF. As DNA, the CDR3 is TGTGCCAGTAGTAAAGGACTAGCCGAGAGGGACAATGAGCAGTTCTTC.

The chain has TRBV6-5 and TRBJ2-7; TRBD2 is a possible D gene (5 bases). Trimming took off 6 bases at V and 4 bases at J, with 19 bases between the two ends. The CDR3 runs to 15 residues. Germline V gives CDR1 MNHEY, CDR2 SVGAGI. The CDR3 DNA reads as TGTGCCAGCAGACTAACTAGGACGGTGATTTACGAGCAGTACTTC. It translates to CASRLTRTVIYEQYF.

This sequence joins TRBV7-8 and TRBJ2-2, with no clear D. V shed 7 bases and J shed 3 bases, with 3 bases lying between them. This CDR3 is 11 amino acids long. The V gene's germline CDR1 is SGHVS and CDR2 FQNEAQ. CDR3 DNA sequence: TGTGCCAGCACCCACACCGGGGAGCTGTTTTTT. It codes for CASTHTGELFF.

The V call is TRBV5-1, the J call TRBJ1-2, with 10 nucleotides matching TRBD1. Germline assignment: CDR1 SGHRS and CDR2 YFSETQ. V trimming: 4 bases; J trimming: 5 bases; junction bases outside the gene matches: 5. CDR3 size: 14 residues. The CDR3 DNA is TGCGCCAGCAGCAAGACAGGGGGCGGGTATGGCTACACCTTC. Protein sequence: CASSKTGGGYGYTF. The variable domain in full, completed from reference TRBV5-1 and TRBJ1-2, reads KAGVTQTPRYLIKTRGQQVTLSCSPISGHRSVSWYQQTPGQGLQFLFEYFSETQRNKGNFPGRFSGRQFSNSRSEMNVSTLELGDSALYLCASSKTGGGYGYTFGSGTRLTVV.

V usage is TRBV19 and J usage is TRBJ1-1; D possibly corresponds to TRBD1 (6 bases). V was clipped by 7 bases and J by 9 bases, with 12 bases between them. CDR1 is LNHDA, CDR2 SQIVND, per germline (reference sequence). The CDR3 spans 11 residues. The CDR3 nucleotides are TGTGCCAGTATTTACAGGGTGCAAGCTTTCTTT. Protein product: CASIYRVQAFF. The full variable domain, rest sourced from reference TRBV19 and TRBJ1-1, is DGGITQSPKYLFRKEGQNVTLSCEQNLNHDAMYWYRQDPGQGLRLIYYSQIVNDFQKGDIAEGYSVSREKKESFPLTVTSAQKNPTAFYLCASIYRVQAFFGQGTRLTVV.

The chain recombines TRBV19 with TRBJ1-3, with D possibly TRBD1 on 5 matching bases. Trimming left V 2 bases short and J 2 bases short, with 10 bases between. CDR3 size: 15 residues. In germline, CDR1 is LNHDA, CDR2 SQIVND (reference sequence). The CDR3 loop reads CASSISSGTGNTIYF. The DNA of the CDR3 is TGTGCCAGTAGTATATCCTCAGGGACTGGAAACACCATATATTTT.

The chain couples TRBV30 to TRBJ2-7; D is uncertain. This CDR3 is 14 amino acids long. From germline, CDR1 is GTSNPN and CDR2 SVGIG (reference sequence). Trimming took off 3 bases at V and 4 bases at J, with 16 bases between the two ends. Here the CDR3 reads CAWRGPFRLYEQYF. CDR3 in DNA: TGTGCCTGGAGAGGACCTTTTCGCCTTTACGAGCAGTACTTC. Using reference TRBV30 and TRBJ2-7 for the parts outside the CDR3, the full variable domain is SQTIHQWPATLVQPVGSPLSLECTVEGTSNPNLYWYRQAAGRGLQLLFYSVGIGQISSEVPQNLSASRPQDRQFILSSKKLLLSDSGFYLCAWRGPFRLYEQYFGPGTRLTVT.

The V gene is TRBV30, the J gene TRBJ2-1; no reliable D call. V lost 3 bases to trimming and J lost 3 bases, with 3 bases between them. Germline CDR1 and CDR2: GTSNPN and SVGIG (reference sequence). This CDR3 spans 11 amino acids. CDR3 bases: TGTGCCTGGAGAGGCTACAATGAGCAGTTCTTC. It yields the protein CAWRGYNEQFF. Looking up the rest from reference TRBV30 and TRBJ2-1 gives the full variable domain: SQTIHQWPATLVQPVGSPLSLECTVEGTSNPNLYWYRQAAGRGLQLLFYSVGIGQISSEVPQNLSASRPQDRQFILSSKKLLLSDSGFYLCAWRGYNEQFFGPGTRLTVL.

The chain recombines TRBV6-6 with TRBJ1-5; D is undetermined. The CDR3 sequence is 17 residues long. V was pared by 5 bases and J by 7 bases, with 24 bases between. Germline V lookup: CDR1 MNHNY, CDR2 SVGAGI (reference sequence). This chain's CDR3 is CASSPLFSPGSPQPQHF. CDR3 coding DNA: TGTGCCAGCAGTCCCCTATTTTCCCCGGGGAGTCCCCAGCCCCAGCATTTT.

Only a few counts were recorded for this clone. The chain carries TRBV5-1 and TRBJ2-3; TRBD2 matches 10 bases. Unmatched junction bases numbered 13, after V lost 0 bases and J lost 0 bases. CDR1 is SGHRS, CDR2 YFSETQ, per germline. The CDR3 loop spans 20 amino acids. The CDR3 bases are TGCGCCAGCAGCTTGGGCTCGACTAGCGGGCCCTTTTCTAGCACAGATACGCAGTATTTT. Protein product: CASSLGSTSGPFSSTDTQYF.

The chain has TRBV19 and TRBJ1-1; D remains ambiguous. This CDR3 spans 11 amino acids. CDR1 and CDR2 from the germline V gene are LNHDA and SQIVND (reference sequence). V was clipped by 8 bases and J by 7 bases, with 11 bases between them. The CDR3 spells CASGYSLEAFF. The CDR3 DNA reads TGTGCCAGTGGCTACAGCCTTGAAGCTTTCTTT.

The chain joins TRBV29-1 to TRBJ1-2; 7 bases agree with TRBD1. The CDR3 sequence is 14 residues long. Trimming cost V 7 bases and J 3 bases; bases outside gene matches: 11. Germline V gene data show CDR1 as SQVTM and CDR2 as ANQGSEA. The CDR3 DNA is TGCAGCGGGGGACAGTCCTCGGTGGACTATGGCTACACCTTC. It codes for CSGGQSSVDYGYTF.

The chain couples TRBV5-5 to TRBJ2-5; TRBD1 matches at 8 bases. Germline values: CDR1 SGHKS, CDR2 YYEKEE (reference sequence). The CDR3 runs 15 residues. Unmatched junction bases numbered 10, after V lost 4 bases and J lost 5 bases. CDR3 sequence: CASSQGTGWRETQYF. As DNA, the CDR3 is TGTGCCAGCAGCCAAGGGACAGGTTGGCGGGAGACCCAGTACTTC.

This clone was counted a few times. This sequence joins TRBV2 and TRBJ1-5, with D unresolved. The V and J ends lost 7 bases and 5 bases respectively, with 9 bases between them. The CDR3 extends over 12 amino acids. Germline loops: CDR1 SNHLY, CDR2 FYNNEI. The CDR3 loop is CASTRRDQPQHF. The DNA for the CDR3 is TGTGCCAGCACCCGAAGGGATCAGCCCCAGCATTTT. Looking up the rest from reference TRBV2 and TRBJ1-5 gives the full variable domain: EPEVTQTPSHQVTQMGQEVILRCVPISNHLYFYWYRQILGQKVEFLVSFYNNEISEKSEIFDDQFSVERPDGSNFTLKIRSTKLEDSAMYFCASTRRDQPQHFGDGTRLSIL.

V gene TRBV10-1 combines with J gene TRBJ2-5; the match to TRBD2 covers 11 bases. The germline CDR1 and CDR2 sequences are WNHNN and SYGVQD (reference sequence). With V trimmed by 1 base and J by 0 bases, 1 base remained unmatched. The CDR3 runs 16 residues. CDR3 DNA sequence: TGCGCCAGCAGTGAGTTAGCGGGGGGGTACCAAGAGACCCAGTACTTC. This codes for CASSELAGGYQETQYF.

This clone was detected a few times. This CDR3 is also generated by other DNA sequences in the sample. V usage is TRBV29-1 and J usage is TRBJ1-3, with TRBD1 matching 7 bases. V lost 4 bases to trimming and J lost 1 base; unmatched junction nucleotides: 4. The CDR3 is made up of 14 amino acids. Germline V gene sequence: CDR1 SQVTM, CDR2 ANQGSEA. CDR3 protein: CSVGLGQSGNTIYF. For the CDR3, the DNA is TGCAGCGTTGGTTTGGGACAGTCTGGAAACACCATATATTTT.

The rearrangement links TRBV5-6 to TRBJ1-6; D is undetermined. CDR1 is SGHDT and CDR2 is YYEEEE in the germline V gene. Trimming pared 4 bases from V and 2 bases from J, leaving 7 bases between. There are 14 residues in the CDR3. CDR3 DNA: TGTGCCAGCAGCGAGGGCGCCTATAATTCACCCCTCCACTTT. Translation gives CASSEGAYNSPLHF.

The DNA of the CDR3 is TGTGCCAGCAGTGAAGCGCCGGATGGCTACACCTTC. This codes for CASSEAPDGYTF. V usage is TRBV6-1 and J usage is TRBJ1-2; no firm D call. V was shortened by 0 bases and J by 6 bases, with 5 bases between the two germline ends. The CDR3 is made up of 12 amino acids. Per germline, CDR1 MNHNS and CDR2 SASEGT.

The V gene is TRBV7-8, the J gene TRBJ2-3; possible D gene TRBD2, 7 bases. The V and J ends lost 0 bases and 5 bases respectively, with 15 bases between them. The CDR3 extends over 16 amino acids. In germline, CDR1 is SGHVS, CDR2 FQNEAQ. In DNA form, the CDR3 reads TGTGCCAGCAGCTTAGCAACCGGGGGGCAGGGAGATACGCAGTATTTT. Protein sequence: CASSLATGGQGDTQYF.

This clone is a singleton in its sample. The rearrangement uses TRBV27 and TRBJ1-2; 8 nucleotides align to TRBD1. The CDR3 is made up of 13 amino acids. Trimming removed 5 bases from V and 8 bases from J; junction bases left unmatched: 7. The germline CDR1 and CDR2 sequences are MNHEY and SMNVEV (reference sequence). For the CDR3, the DNA is TGTGCCAGCAGTGTAACAGGGGGTGAGGGCTACACCTTC. Encoded protein: CASSVTGGEGYTF.

The chain has TRBV6-6 and TRBJ2-7; TRBD1 agrees at 12 bases. This CDR3 is built from 15 residues. Losses at the gene ends were 6 bases for V and 1 base for J; bases not matched to a gene: 4. CDR1 and CDR2 (germline): MNHNY, SVGAGI (reference sequence). The CDR3 reads CASRPGQGASYEQYF. The CDR3 DNA is TGTGCCAGCAGGCCGGGACAGGGGGCATCCTACGAGCAGTACTTC.

This chain uses TRBV7-8 with TRBJ1-2; D might be TRBD1 (5 bases). V lost 5 bases and J lost 8, with 18 bases in between. The V gene's germline CDR1 is SGHVS and CDR2 FQNEAQ. The CDR3 consists of 14 residues. The CDR3 DNA reads as TGTGCCAGCAGCATTGGGCTCAGGGATGGCGGCTACACCTTC. This gives the protein CASSIGLRDGGYTF. The whole variable domain, filled in from reference TRBV7-8 and TRBJ1-2, reads GAGVSQSPRYKVAKRGQDVALRCDPISGHVSLFWYQQALGQGPEFLTYFQNEAQLDKSGLPSDRFFAERPEGSVSTLKIQRTQQEDSAVYLCASSIGLRDGGYTFGSGTRLTVV.

The genes are TRBV2 and TRBJ2-2, with D maybe TRBD2 (7 bases). The ends were cut back, 1 base at V and 4 bases at J, with 10 bases in the middle. The CDR3 spans 15 residues. The germline V gene encodes CDR1 SNHLY and CDR2 FYNNEI. CDR3: CASSEVGGATGELFF. CDR3 sequence (DNA): TGTGCCAGCAGTGAAGTGGGGGGGGCCACCGGGGAGCTGTTTTTT.

The V gene is TRBV25-1, the J gene TRBJ2-2; D not resolved. This CDR3 spans 12 amino acids. The germline gives CDR1 MGHDK, CDR2 SYGVNS. Trimming stripped 5 bases from V and 6 bases from J, with 7 bases between. CDR3 bases: TGTGCCAGCAGTATAACCCCCGGGGAGCTGTTTTTT. The encoded protein is CASSITPGELFF.

J is TRBJ1-1 and V is TRBV28, with unresolved D. Deletions cut 5 bases from V and 1 base from J, with 14 bases between. The CDR3 contains 15 residues. The V gene's germline CDR1 is MDHEN and CDR2 SYDVKM. CDR3 nucleotide sequence: TGTGCCAGCAGTCCCCCGGGAGGCCCGAACACTGAAGCTTTCTTT. As protein: CASSPPGGPNTEAFF. Full variable domain (outside the CDR3, taken from reference TRBV28 and TRBJ1-1): DVKVTQSSRYLVKRTGEKVFLECVQDMDHENMFWYRQDPGLGLRLIYFSYDVKMKEKGDIPEGYSVSREKKERFSLILESASTNQTSMYLCASSPPGGPNTEAFFGQGTRLTVV.

This clone was seen once. The chain has TRBV7-3 and TRBJ2-5, with 12 bases identical to TRBD2. The germline gives CDR1 SGHTA, CDR2 FQGTGA. Losses at the gene ends were 5 bases for V and 2 bases for J; bases not matched to a gene: 3. This CDR3 region has 15 residues. The CDR3 sequence: CASSRTSGAQETQYF. In DNA, the CDR3 is TGTGCCAGCAGCAGGACTAGCGGGGCACAAGAGACCCAGTACTTC. Full variable domain (outside the CDR3, taken from reference TRBV7-3 and TRBJ2-5): GAGVSQTPSNKVTEKGKYVELRCDPISGHTALYWYRQSLGQGPEFLIYFQGTGAADDSGLPNDRFFAVRPEGSVSTLKIQRTERGDSAVYLCASSRTSGAQETQYFGPGTRLLVL.

Notes on this clone: Because the CDR3's place on the DNA is in doubt, the DNA is left out and the CDR3 is given as listed by TCRdb. V and J are TRBV7-5 and TRBJ1-1. TRBV7-5 is classified as a pseudogene. The CDR3 extends over 15 residues, inclusive of both ends. CDR3 region: CARSLFGGGTTEAFF.

This clone was seen more than once but under ten times. The chain combines TRBV2 with TRBJ1-1; 7 bases line up with TRBD1. The V gene end was trimmed by 4 bases and the J gene end by 5 bases; junction bases not matched to a gene: 7. CDR1 SNHLY and CDR2 FYNNEI come from the germline V gene. The CDR3 length is 14 residues. The CDR3 is CASSGGQFGTEAFF. The CDR3 DNA follows: TGTGCCAGCAGTGGGGGACAGTTTGGAACTGAAGCTTTCTTT.

V and J are TRBV10-1 and TRBJ2-1; 11 nucleotides agree with TRBD2. The CDR3 contains 13 residues. V shed 4 bases, J shed 9 bases, and the junction held 2 bases outside the gene matches. Per germline, CDR1 WNHNN and CDR2 SYGVQD (reference sequence). The CDR3 DNA is TGCGCCAGCAGTGCTAGCGGGGGGCCTGAGCAGTTCTTC. Amino acid sequence: CASSASGGPEQFF.

The chain links TRBV5-3 to TRBJ2-7; D not resolved. TRBV5-3 is classed as an ORF, of uncertain function. The CDR3 spans 12 residues. Deletions cut 4 bases from V and 0 bases from J, with 5 bases between. The CDR3 DNA reads TGTGCCAGAAGCCAGAGCTCCTACGAGCAGTACTTC. Encoded protein: CARSQSSYEQYF.